The present TCR beta chain was sequenced within a study of naive and memory T cell subsets. This clonotype was seen ten or more times. The target antigen is unknown. Two oligonucleotides, mixed equimolar, formed the beta constant-region primer covering TRBC1 and TRBC2. TCRdb recomputed calls from the UMI-ligation and nested PCR reads with MiXCR, one row per CDR3 protein. The table records some 150,000 distinct CDR3 sequences, over 15% of them present only once. Alpha and beta libraries were amplified separately from the second PCR onward. CD4+ T cell IFNgamma after overnight CMV lysate exposure gave donor CMV status. Germline CDR1 and CDR2: MNHEY and SVGAGI. The CDR3 totals 11 residues. The V end lost 8 bases, the J end lost 7 bases, and 11 bases lay between the germline ends. Study observations and caveats: Especially in CD8 cells, naive repertoires contained a few larger clonotypes, possibly CD45RA-re-expressing memory cells. RNA-based TCR counts may shift with T cell activation and differentiation.

The source material was naive CD4+ T cells from blood. The TCR originated in a human donor in good health. J is TRBJ1-2 and V is TRBV6-5, with D possibly being TRBD1 (5 bases). CDR3: CASSAGFGYTF. In DNA form, the CDR3 reads TGTGCCAGCTCCGCAGGGTTTGGCTACACCTTC.